This T cell receptor beta chain was found in a study of T cells in localized non-small cell lung cancer. Between the trimmed V and J ends, which lost 4 bases and 5 bases, there was a span of 13 bases. Germline V CDR1 and CDR2: GTSNPN, SVGIG (reference sequence). The CDR3 totals 13 residues. The study's findings and limits: The greatest T cell clonality was found in uninvolved adjacent lung (higher than in tumor). Across samples, adjacent lung featured a median 57 of the top 100 tumor clones. As only one tumor region underwent sequencing, heterogeneity remains possible.

Repertoires were generated with immunoSEQ multiplex PCR, while TCRdb's copy carries only in-frame clones and drops some. The sample lists fewer than 35,000 clones; around 90% were seen once. With respect to this clone: Its antigen is not identified.

J is TRBJ2-3 and V is TRBV30; D is perhaps TRBD1 (7 bases). Sequenced here: peripheral blood, sampled before any cancer treatment. The sequence came from a man aged 35 to 69 with stage I lung adenocarcinoma. CDR3 in amino acids: CAWTRQGGDTQYF. In nucleotides, the CDR3 is TGTGCCTGGACACGACAGGGAGGAGATACGCAGTATTTT.